This T cell receptor (beta chain) was profiled in a study of blood T cell repertoires in COVID-19. Looking at the study overall: Acute and convalescent COVID-19 samples came from the United States, Italy and Spain.

In the study's own analysis: By means of reference gene primer amplification, nucleated cell counts were estimated. Profiling relied on immunoSEQ multiplex PCR, and the TCRdb table lists in-frame clones only, not all of them. From that table come the V and J calls and clone size; the DNA was used to work out D and trimming. Of around 30,000 clones listed, around 90% were seen once; the top ten hold around 14%. Per the germline V gene, CDR1 is KGHSH and CDR2 is LQKENI. After removal of 3 bases from V and 7 bases from J, the junction contained 5 bases not matched to a gene. This CDR3 comprises 14 residues.

This clonotype was obtained from a man in his 70s with active COVID-19. Sequencing used peripheral blood. The genes are TRBV18 and TRBJ1-5; 8 positions match TRBD1. The CDR3: CASSPGQVNQPQHF. CDR3 DNA: TGTGCCAGCTCACCGGGACAGGTCAACCAGCCCCAGCATTTT. Combining the CDR3 with reference TRBV18 and TRBJ1-5 gives the whole variable domain NAGVMQNPRHLVRRRGQEARLRCSPMKGHSHVYWYRQLPEEGLKFMVYLQKENIIDESGMPKERFSAEFPKEGPSILRIQQVVRGDSAAYFCASSPGQVNQPQHFGDGTRLSIL.